Below are 18 T cell receptor beta chains sequenced from a single sample in a study of brain metastases from non-small cell lung cancer. This table comes from immunoSEQ multiplex PCR, and its TCRdb copy is limited to in-frame clones, with some not included. The repertoire has 1,400 to 1,500 clones, roughly 86% of them found once; the top ten carry around 12%. The source material was tumor-adjacent normal tissue. Receptors originate from a donor aged 40 or over with non-small cell lung cancer.

The chain combines TRBV2 with TRBJ1-5, with D unclear. Per the germline V gene, CDR1 is SNHLY and CDR2 is FYNNEI. The CDR3 is 10 residues long. Trimming left V 11 bases short and J 5 bases short, with 7 bases between. CDR3 coding DNA: TGTGCCGGCGCGCATCAGCCCCAGCATTTT. Its translation is CAGAHQPQHF.

The J gene is TRBJ2-2, the V gene TRBV11-3; 7 positions match TRBD1. The CDR3 runs 15 residues. In germline, CDR1 is SGHNT, CDR2 YENEEA. V trimming: 4 bases; J trimming: 1 base; junction bases outside the gene matches: 3. CDR3 nucleotide sequence: TGTGCCAGCAGCTCCCGGACAGGGAACACCGGGGAGCTGTTTTTT. Protein sequence: CASSSRTGNTGELFF.

About this clone itself: At one end, the junction sequence differs from germline, possibly due to a read error. The chain recombines TRBV6-6 with TRBJ1-1, with TRBD1 matching 7 bases. The CDR3 spans 14 residues. The V gene's germline CDR1 is MNHNY and CDR2 SVGAGI (reference sequence). The CDR3 DNA reads as TGTGCCAGCAATTACAGGGGCCTGAACACTGAAGCTTTCTTT. This sequence encodes CASNYRGLNTEAFF.

Concerning this clone itself: One end of the junction varies from germline; a read error may be responsible. This chain joins TRBV5-5 and TRBJ1-1, with TRBD1 identical over 10 bases. The CDR3 is made up of 15 amino acids. The germline CDR1 and CDR2 sequences are SGHKS and YYEKEE (reference sequence). The chain's CDR3 is CTSSPGDRGGTEAFF. CDR3 DNA: TGTACCAGCAGCCCAGGGGACAGGGGAGGCACTGAAGCTTTCTTT.

The V gene is TRBV4-2, the J gene TRBJ2-1; 12 bases agree with TRBD2. J gave up 9 bases and V 3 bases, and 6 bases lay outside the gene matches. Germline lookup yields CDR1 LGHNA and CDR2 YNFKEQ. The CDR3 length is 15 residues. CDR3 sequence reads: CASSQLAGGPSEQFF. The DNA for the CDR3 is TGTGCCAGCAGCCAGCTAGCGGGAGGGCCTAGTGAGCAGTTCTTC.

V is TRBV9 and J is TRBJ1-1; D is undetermined. The V gene lost 1 base and the J gene lost 6 bases, with 10 bases spanning the gap. Per germline, CDR1 SGDLS and CDR2 YYNGEE. There are 13 residues in the CDR3. CDR3 sequence reads: CASSVFEVSEAFF. DNA for the CDR3: TGTGCCAGCAGCGTATTTGAGGTTTCTGAAGCTTTCTTT. The full variable domain, rest sourced from reference TRBV9 and TRBJ1-1, is DSGVTQTPKHLITATGQRVTLRCSPRSGDLSVYWYQQSLDQGLQFLIQYYNGEERAKGNILERFSAQQFPDLHSELNLSSLELGDSALYFCASSVFEVSEAFFGQGTRLTVV.

This clone has a single count. The chain has TRBV28 and TRBJ2-1; 7 nucleotides agree with TRBD1. The CDR3 is made up of 15 amino acids. Germline V CDR1 and CDR2: MDHEN, SYDVKM. With 5 bases clipped from V and 4 bases from J, the junction kept 8 bases outside the gene matches. CDR3 DNA: TGTGCCAGCAGTGACCGGGACAGCGTTTACAATGAGCAGTTCTTC. Its translation: CASSDRDSVYNEQFF.

The chain employs TRBV27 and TRBJ1-4; 7 bases agree with TRBD1. Germline V gene data show CDR1 as MNHEY and CDR2 as SMNVEV (reference sequence). The CDR3 has 14 amino acids. The V gene end was trimmed by 3 bases and the J gene end by 8 bases; junction bases not matched to a gene: 6. CDR3 sequence: CASSFSPGGEKLFF. In DNA form, the CDR3 reads TGTGCCAGCAGTTTCTCCCCAGGGGGGGAAAAACTGTTTTTT.

This rearrangement joins TRBV4-2 to TRBJ2-1; 8 bases agree with TRBD2. After removal of 4 bases from V and 0 bases from J, the junction contained 8 bases not matched to a gene. This CDR3 region has 17 residues. Germline V gene lookup returns CDR1 LGHNA and CDR2 YNFKEQ. The CDR3 sequence: CASSPYTSGRSYNEQFF. The CDR3 DNA reads as TGTGCCAGCAGCCCCTATACTAGCGGACGCTCCTACAATGAGCAGTTCTTC.

This clone appeared once. The genes are TRBV10-3 and TRBJ1-3, with D maybe TRBD1 (6 bases). Germline CDR1 ENHRY, CDR2 SYGVKD. The V and J ends lost 11 bases and 4 bases respectively, with 12 bases between them. The CDR3 runs to 12 residues. As DNA, the CDR3 is TGTGCCGCAACAGGGTCCGGAAACACCATATATTTT. It translates to CAATGSGNTIYF.

The V gene is TRBV28, the J gene TRBJ1-3, with no clear D. The germline gives CDR1 MDHEN, CDR2 SYDVKM. This CDR3 region has 14 residues. Trimming took off 6 bases at V and 2 bases at J, with 11 bases between the two ends. The CDR3 spells CASRAQDPGNTIYF. The CDR3 DNA follows: TGTGCCAGCAGGGCTCAGGACCCTGGAAACACCATATATTTT.

V usage is TRBV30 and J usage is TRBJ1-6; a possible D gene is TRBD1 (6 bases). The CDR3 is 14 amino acids. Trimming took off 0 bases at V and 8 bases at J, with 11 bases between the two ends. CDR1 and CDR2 from the germline V gene are GTSNPN and SVGIG (reference sequence). The DNA of the CDR3 is TGTGCCTGGAGTGTGGGGGGCTTAGATTCACCCCTCCACTTT. Protein product: CAWSVGGLDSPLHF.

This clone has only a few counts. The chain uses TRBV9 and TRBJ2-1, with D possibly matching TRBD1 (6 bases). V was cut by 2 bases and J by 3 bases, with 9 bases left in between. The CDR3 totals 14 residues. In germline, CDR1 is SGDLS, CDR2 YYNGEE. CDR3 sequence: CASSVEGHYNEQFF. Written as DNA, the CDR3 is TGTGCCAGCAGCGTTGAGGGACACTACAATGAGCAGTTCTTC.

The chain is built from TRBV19 and TRBJ1-5; perhaps TRBD1 as D (6 bases). The CDR3 contains 16 residues. Germline lookup yields CDR1 LNHDA and CDR2 SQIVND (reference sequence). V lost 3 bases and J 3 bases, leaving 15 bases between the germline ends. The CDR3 loop is CASSISFTGSNQPQHF. CDR3 coding DNA: TGTGCCAGTAGTATTTCCTTTACAGGGTCCAATCAGCCCCAGCATTTT.

This clone appeared once. The J gene is TRBJ2-3, the V gene TRBV18, with a tentative D call TRBD2 (5 bases). V was shortened by 1 base and J by 1 base, with 9 bases between the two germline ends. The CDR3 spans 15 residues. The germline V gene has CDR1 KGHSH and CDR2 LQKENI. Written as DNA, the CDR3 is TGTGCCAGCTCACCACAATGGCGGGGCACAGATACGCAGTATTTT. It is translated as CASSPQWRGTDTQYF. The variable domain in full, with the rest retrieved from reference TRBV18 and TRBJ2-3, is NAGVMQNPRHLVRRRGQEARLRCSPMKGHSHVYWYRQLPEEGLKFMVYLQKENIIDESGMPKERFSAEFPKEGPSILRIQQVVRGDSAAYFCASSPQWRGTDTQYFGPGTRLTVL.

The table lists this clone with a count of one. The CDR3 reads CASSLDGVRGANVLTF. The CDR3 DNA sequence: TGTGCCAGCAGTTTAGACGGGGTTCGTGGGGCCAACGTCCTGACTTTC. The V gene is TRBV28, the J gene TRBJ2-6, with D maybe TRBD2 (5 bases). The V gene's germline CDR1 is MDHEN and CDR2 SYDVKM. V gave up 2 bases and J gave up 3 bases, with 11 bases separating them. The CDR3 has 16 amino acids.

V gene TRBV2 combines with J gene TRBJ1-4; 8 bases align to TRBD1. Looked up from germline, CDR1 is SNHLY and CDR2 is FYNNEI. Trimming at V came to 8 bases and at J to 5 bases, leaving 4 bases not matched to a gene. This CDR3 has 13 residues. The CDR3 protein is CASYRDRNEKLFF. The CDR3 DNA reads TGTGCCAGCTACAGGGACAGGAATGAAAAACTGTTTTTT.

The gene calls are TRBV24-1 and TRBJ2-1, with 9 positions matching TRBD2. The CDR3 has 17 residues. Germline values: CDR1 KGHDR, CDR2 SFDVKD. The V gene end was trimmed by 4 bases and the J gene end by 4 bases; junction bases not matched to a gene: 10. The CDR3 DNA reads TGTGCCACCAGTGACCACGCCGATAGCGGGGGTTACAATGAGCAGTTCTTC. It is translated as CATSDHADSGGYNEQFF.